The 28 T cell receptor beta chains given below trace back to one sample, sequenced in a study of tumor-infiltrating lymphocytes in primary liver carcinoma. Germline DNA was extracted alongside blood RNA, which was obtained from unsorted whole blood. Making TCR beta cDNA involved approximately 510 ng total RNA and a constant-region primer. Libraries for TCR beta were built through three nested multiplex PCR rounds, which together made up a slightly modified ARM-PCR procedure. Running roughly 10 cycles apiece, the first two PCR rounds relied on TRBV1-TRBV30 forward primers together with a C-beta reverse primer. MiXCR was run by TCRdb on the multiplex PCR reads, yielding one entry per CDR3 protein. Of about 320,000 distinct CDR3 sequences in the sample, 50% to 75% were seen once. Sequencing input: peripheral blood. The receptors here all came from a woman in her 30s with primary liver carcinoma and hepatitis B virus infection.

This clonotype was detected only a few times. This rearrangement joins TRBV12-3 or TRBV12-4 to TRBJ2-2; TRBD1 is a possible D gene (6 bases). Trimming pared 1 base from V and 3 bases from J, leaving 9 bases between. CDR3 length: 15 residues. The CDR3 spells CASSLEPGDTGELFF. The CDR3 region has the DNA TGTGCCAGCAGTTTAGAGCCAGGGGACACCGGGGAGCTGTTTTTT.

About this clonotype: A much larger clone differs by one base, so this may be a read error. In this CDR3 the conserved last residue, phenylalanine or tryptophan, is missing, so a read error is likely. The CDR3 nucleotides are TGTGCCAGCAGGACGCTAGCTCGGAGTCCCCTCGAGCAGTACTCC. It is translated as CASRTLARSPLEQYS. The J gene is TRBJ2-7, the V gene TRBV6-2 or TRBV6-3; D is possibly TRBD2 (5 bases). The CDR3 spans 15 residues. With 6 bases removed from V and 6 bases from J, the gap between germline ends came to 21 bases. The germline V gene has CDR1 MNHEY and CDR2 SVGEGT.

This clonotype was seen just once. Its ends do not fully match the called genes, so a read error is possible. The chain is built from TRBV6-1 and TRBJ2-1; 10 bases align to TRBD2. The CDR3 contains 16 residues. CDR1 is MNHNS and CDR2 is SASEGT in the germline V gene. CDR3 DNA sequence: TGTGCCAGCAGAGAGAGGACTAGCGGCGTACGGAATGAGCAGCTCTTC. It yields the protein CASRERTSGVRNEQLF.

The chain has TRBV5-1 and TRBJ2-7; TRBD1 or TRBD2 may be the D gene (7 bases each). Germline loops: CDR1 SGHRS, CDR2 YFSETQ. The V and J ends lost 4 bases and 2 bases respectively, with 22 bases between them. CDR3 length: 17 amino acids. CDR3 bases: TGCGCCAGCAGCCTGGGACAGACCTTCACTAGCGCCTACGAGCAGTACTTC. Protein product: CASSLGQTFTSAYEQYF. The variable domain in full, with the rest retrieved from reference TRBV5-1 and TRBJ2-7, is KAGVTQTPRYLIKTRGQQVTLSCSPISGHRSVSWYQQTPGQGLQFLFEYFSETQRNKGNFPGRFSGRQFSNSRSEMNVSTLELGDSALYLCASSLGQTFTSAYEQYFGPGTRLTVT.

As concerns this clonotype: The junction does not match germline at one end; this may be a read error. The chain couples TRBV6-5 to TRBJ2-7; D possibly corresponds to TRBD1 (6 bases). This CDR3 is 15 amino acids long. Germline V gene lookup returns CDR1 MNHEY and CDR2 SVGAGI. In DNA form, the CDR3 reads TGTGCCAGCAGTTATAAGGACAGAAGCTCCTACGAACAGTACTTC. Translation gives CASSYKDRSSYEQYF.

The V call is TRBV4-1, the J call TRBJ2-1; 11 bases align to TRBD1. The J call may be incorrect, as the DNA end agrees better with TRBJ2-7. CDR1 MGHRA and CDR2 YSYEKL come from the germline V gene. The CDR3 length is 16 residues. The CDR3 region is CASSQGDWTGGFEQYF. The CDR3 DNA reads as TGCGCCAGCAGCCAAGGGGATTGGACAGGGGGCTTCGAGCAGTACTTC.

This sequence joins TRBV30 and TRBJ1-3; D not resolved. The germline CDR1 and CDR2 sequences are GTSNPN and SVGIG (reference sequence). V was shortened by 4 bases and J by 4 bases, with 17 bases between the two germline ends. This CDR3 spans 15 amino acids. The CDR3 is CAWNLPRFSGNTIYF. The CDR3 nucleotides are TGTGCCTGGAATCTTCCGCGGTTTAGCGGAAACACCATATATTTT.

The chain carries TRBV6-5 and TRBJ1-2; 7 nucleotides match TRBD1. With 6 bases clipped from V and 4 bases from J, the junction kept 5 bases outside the gene matches. Germline CDR1 MNHEY, CDR2 SVGAGI. The CDR3 spans 13 residues. The CDR3 coding sequence is TGTGCCAGCAGAACGACAGGGACCTATGGCTACACCTTC. Residues: CASRTTGTYGYTF.

Many counts were recorded for this clonotype. The gene calls are TRBV6-5 and TRBJ2-7; the D gene is possibly TRBD1 (6 bases). Germline CDR1 MNHEY, CDR2 SVGAGI. The CDR3 extends over 14 amino acids. V was trimmed by 3 bases and J by 5 bases, leaving 14 bases between them. The CDR3 coding sequence is TGTGCCAGCAGTTATTCAGACAGGCCCCACGAGCAGTACTTC. Translated, it gives CASSYSDRPHEQYF.

This clonotype showed up just a few times. V and J are TRBV14 and TRBJ2-7; 8 nucleotides match TRBD2. This CDR3 spans 14 amino acids. Looked up from germline, CDR1 is SGHDN and CDR2 is FVKESK. V was pared by 4 bases and J by 4 bases, with 6 bases of the junction left unmatched. The CDR3 DNA reads TGTGCCAGCAGCCGAGCGGGAGAAATGTACGAGCAGTACTTC. Protein: CASSRAGEMYEQYF.

Turning to this clonotype: Possible read error: a much larger clone is one base away. The rearrangement links TRBV11-2 to TRBJ2-1, with D possibly matching TRBD1 (7 bases). Germline V CDR1 and CDR2: SGHAT, FQNNGV. The V and J ends lost 5 bases and 8 bases respectively, with 13 bases between them. This CDR3 has 13 amino acids. CDR3 loop: CASSAGQRYEQFF. The CDR3 DNA reads as TGTGCCAGCAGCGCGGGACAGAGGTATGAGCAGTTCTTC.

This clonotype was seen only a few times. The gene calls are TRBV13 and TRBJ1-1, with D perhaps TRBD1 (5 bases). V was trimmed by 5 bases and J by 3 bases, leaving 19 bases between them. CDR1 PRHDT and CDR2 FYEKMQ come from the germline V gene (reference sequence). The CDR3 contains 16 residues. As DNA, the CDR3 is TGTGCCAGCAGCCAACGCGGATCCACAGGATACACTGAAGCTTTCTTT. Protein product: CASSQRGSTGYTEAFF.

This clonotype was recorded many times. The chain has TRBV4-2 and TRBJ2-3; 12 bases align to TRBD2. V lost 0 bases to trimming and J lost 6 bases; unmatched junction nucleotides: 7. Germline V CDR1 and CDR2: LGHNA, YNFKEQ. The length of the CDR3 is 17 residues. CDR3 protein: CASSQDPSGRAWDTQYF. Written as DNA, the CDR3 is TGTGCCAGCAGCCAAGACCCTAGCGGGAGGGCTTGGGATACGCAGTATTTT.

In its sample, this clonotype was seen many times. The J gene is TRBJ2-1, the V gene TRBV11-1; 10 bases are a match to TRBD2. The CDR3 sequence is 17 residues long. V lost 5 bases to trimming and J lost 2 bases; unmatched junction nucleotides: 9. Germline V CDR1 and CDR2: SGHAT, FQDESV (reference sequence). The CDR3 DNA reads TGTGCCAGCAGCCGTAAAGGACTAGCGGCTCCCTACAATGAGCAGTTCTTC. Its translation is CASSRKGLAAPYNEQFF.

This clonotype occurred many times. The chain employs TRBV12-3 or TRBV12-4 and TRBJ2-3; no clear D. The CDR3 covers 14 residues. V lost 7 bases and J lost 2, with 13 bases in between. In nucleotides, the CDR3 is TGTGCCAGCACCCAACTGGGGAACACAGATACGCAGTATTTT. Translating gives CASTQLGNTDTQYF.

In its sample, this clonotype was seen a few times. With a much larger clone just one base away, this may be a read error. The chain combines TRBV11-3 with TRBJ2-1; D is unclear. Germline V gene data show CDR1 as SGHNT and CDR2 as YENEEA. V lost 4 bases, J lost 8 bases, and 18 bases lay in between. The CDR3 contains 15 residues. Here the CDR3 DNA reads TGTGCCAGCAGCTCAGATCTAACCCTCGGAGATGAGCAGTTCTTC. It yields the protein CASSSDLTLGDEQFF. The whole variable domain, remainder taken from reference TRBV11-3 and TRBJ2-1, is EAGVVQSPRYKIIEKKQPVAFWCNPISGHNTLYWYLQNLGQGPELLIRYENEEAVDDSQLPKDRFSAERLKGVDSTLKIQPAELGDSAVYLCASSSDLTLGDEQFFGPGTRLTVL.

This clonotype was detected only once. Since a much larger clone is just one base distant, this may be a read error. The V gene is TRBV12-3 or TRBV12-4, the J gene TRBJ2-4; TRBD2 is a possible D gene (6 bases). The CDR3 runs to 16 residues. The CDR3 protein is CASTPPGSLAENIQYF. CDR3 DNA sequence: TGTGCCAGCACCCCTCCAGGCTCACTAGCCGAAAACATTCAGTACTTC.

This clonotype was detected a few times. V gene TRBV4-2 combines with J gene TRBJ2-1; D not certain. V lost 5 bases to trimming and J lost 0 bases, with 5 bases between them. The V gene's germline CDR1 is LGHNA and CDR2 YNFKEQ. The CDR3 spans 13 residues. The CDR3 nucleotides read TGTGCCAGCAGCGAAAGCTCCTACAATGAGCAGTTCTTC. It encodes CASSESSYNEQFF.

With regard to this clonotype: At one end, the junction sequence differs from germline, possibly due to a read error. V and J are TRBV12-3 or TRBV12-4 and TRBJ1-5; D is unresolved. The CDR3 is made up of 15 amino acids. CDR3 sequence reads: CASSLAPGSNRPQHF. Here the CDR3 DNA reads TGCGCCAGCAGTTTAGCGCCCGGGAGCAATCGGCCCCAGCATTTT.

A remark on this clonotype: Sequence at one end of the junction differs from germline and may be a read error. The chain combines TRBV4-1 with TRBJ1-1; D unresolved. The CDR3 is 13 amino acids. The V gene's germline CDR1 is MGHRA and CDR2 YSYEKL. CDR3 sequence (DNA): TGCGCCAGCAGCCAAGATTTGGTGACTGAAACTTTCTTT. Protein: CASSQDLVTETFF.

For this clonotype: This clone may be a read error of a much larger clone one base away. This chain uses TRBV29-1 with TRBJ2-1; 12 nucleotides align to TRBD2. CDR1 is SQVTM, CDR2 ANQGSEA, per germline. This CDR3 is 14 amino acids long. CDR3 in DNA: TGCGGCGTCGAACGGACTAGCGGGAACAATGAGCAGTTCTTC. Its protein is CGVERTSGNNEQFF.

This clonotype was counted a single time. This could be a read error, since a much larger clone is one nucleotide away. The gene calls are TRBV6-1 and TRBJ2-7; D ambiguous. The CDR3 contains 12 residues. Germline-derived CDR1 and CDR2 are MNHNS and SASEGT. Trimming took 7 bases from V and 5 from J, leaving 12 bases between them. CDR3 sequence reads: CASNARKDEQYF. DNA of the CDR3: TGTGCCAGCAACGCCCGAAAGGACGAGCAGTACTTC.

The chain is built from TRBV6-1 and TRBJ1-2; TRBD1 is a possible D gene (6 bases). This CDR3 comprises 16 residues. Between the trimmed V and J ends, which lost 7 bases and 4 bases, there was a span of 22 bases. Germline V gene sequence: CDR1 MNHNS, CDR2 SASEGT. CDR3 DNA sequence: TGTGCCAGCACCCCAGAAGGGGGAGTCGGTCCCTATGGCTACACCTTC. Amino acids: CASTPEGGVGPYGYTF.

V and J are TRBV14 and TRBJ2-5, with a tentative D call TRBD2 (5 bases). The CDR3 contains 17 residues. The V and J ends lost 0 bases and 10 bases respectively, with 24 bases between them. Looked up from germline, CDR1 is SGHDN and CDR2 is FVKESK. The DNA of the CDR3 is TGTGCCAGCAGCCAAGATGGTGGGAGTGTACGTTGGGGAAACCAGTACTTC. Amino acid sequence: CASSQDGGSVRWGNQYF.

Points on this clonotype: Without the conserved terminal phenylalanine or tryptophan, this CDR3 likely stems from a read error. V is TRBV6-2 or TRBV6-3 and J is TRBJ2-7; 9 bases match TRBD2. Germline V CDR1 and CDR2: MNHEY, SVGEGT. Trimming took 2 bases from V and 6 from J; bases not matched to a gene: 8. This CDR3 has 15 amino acids. CDR3 nucleotides: TGTGCCAGCAGTTACCCCGGGCTAGCGGGATCCGAGCAGTACCTC. It encodes CASSYPGLAGSEQYL.

This sequence joins TRBV11-2 and TRBJ2-7; perhaps TRBD2 as D (5 bases). Germline V CDR1 and CDR2: SGHAT, FQNNGV. The CDR3 sequence is 15 residues long. Between the trimmed V and J ends, which lost 6 bases and 3 bases, there was a span of 18 bases. The CDR3 sequence: CASSVCGSRHYEQYF. The CDR3 DNA is TGTGCCAGCAGTGTGTGCGGGTCACGCCACTACGAGCAGTACTTC.

This clonotype was found many times. This chain joins TRBV6-5 and TRBJ1-1; 7 nucleotides align to TRBD1. V trimming: 7 bases; J trimming: 7 bases; junction bases outside the gene matches: 12. Per germline, CDR1 MNHEY and CDR2 SVGAGI. This CDR3 spans 14 amino acids. The CDR3 DNA reads as TGTGCCAGCATCCCTCGTGCTCCAGGGGGTGAAGCTTTCTTT. Amino acids: CASIPRAPGGEAFF.

As concerns this clonotype: A much more abundant neighbour one base away suggests this may be a read error. The chain carries TRBV5-4 and TRBJ1-1; the D gene is possibly TRBD1 (6 bases). The CDR3 is 13 amino acids. CDR1 and CDR2 (germline): SGHNT, YYREEE (reference sequence). The chain's CDR3 is CASGLTGRTEAFF. The CDR3, as DNA: TGTGCCAGCGGCTTAACAGGGAGAACTGAAGCTTTCTTT.